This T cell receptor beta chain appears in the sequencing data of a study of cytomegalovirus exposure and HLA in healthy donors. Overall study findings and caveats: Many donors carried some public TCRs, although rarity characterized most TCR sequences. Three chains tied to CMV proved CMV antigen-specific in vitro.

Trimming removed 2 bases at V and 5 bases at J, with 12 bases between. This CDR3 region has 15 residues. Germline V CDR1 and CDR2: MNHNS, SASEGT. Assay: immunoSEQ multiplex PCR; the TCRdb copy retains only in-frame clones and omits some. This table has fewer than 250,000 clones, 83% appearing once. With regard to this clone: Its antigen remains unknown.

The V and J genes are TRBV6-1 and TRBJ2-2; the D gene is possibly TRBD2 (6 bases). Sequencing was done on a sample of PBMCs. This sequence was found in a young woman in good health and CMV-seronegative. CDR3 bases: TGTGCCAGCAGTGAACCGGGAGCTGGGACCGGGGAGCTGTTTTTT. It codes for CASSEPGAGTGELFF.